This entry is about one T cell receptor (beta chain). Which antigen it targets is not known. The input lacks base qualities; no much larger clone sits a single base away. The junction carries 13 bases between V and J, which are trimmed by 2 bases and 0 bases respectively. CDR1 DFQATT and CDR2 SNEGSKA are derived from the germline V gene (reference sequence). From cysteine to phenylalanine, the CDR3 is 16 amino acids long. Only CDR3 DNA remains: 48 bases, in frame from the first base. This sample is part of a study of T-cell reconstitution after alpha-beta-depleted transplantation in children (dated by TCRdb to the mid-2010s). About the investigation overall: Using TCR repertoire profiling, the study followed T-cell immune reconstitution in a quantitative way in children after TCRalphabeta/CD19-depleted allogeneic hematopoietic cell transplantation.

The library was produced with PCR. The instrument was an Illumina HiSeq 2500. To normalize quantification of the TCRbeta repertoire, the TCR libraries were built with molecular barcoding that relied on unique molecular identifiers. The public sequencing data were trimmed at Q25 with fastp and processed into clonotypes with MiXCR by TCRdb, which kept only in-frame beta chains. A single entry per CDR3 protein holds the most common genes and DNA from its merged rows. Across this sample there are about 360,000 distinct CDR3 sequences, with about 14% seen only once. The top ten constitute 3.5% to 4.5% of the sample.

This sequence uses TRBV20-1 and TRBJ1-4; the D gene identity is not certain. This sequence was found in a human donor who donated a stem cell graft to a child with Fanconi anemia. Sequences were derived from PBMCs, sampled from the stem cell graft. The encoded CDR3 is CSARRPSDATNEKLFF. The nucleotide sequence reads as follows: TGCAGTGCTAGAAGGCCATCAGACGCAACTAATGAAAAACTGTTTTTT.